Reported below is one T cell receptor beta chain. Its antigen is unknown. Here immunoSEQ multiplex PCR was the method, and the copy in TCRdb shows in-frame clones only, minus some. This sample has about 240,000 clones, with roughly 86% found just once. The ends lost 0 bases at V and 3 bases at J; junction bases unmatched: 9. The germline V gene encodes CDR1 SGHRS and CDR2 YFSETQ. CDR3 size: 16 residues. This specimen comes from a study of cytomegalovirus exposure and HLA in healthy donors. Overall study findings and caveats: In the roughly 130 validation repertoires, a later analysis found that first-cohort TCR clusters tended to co-occur. Confirmation was obtained in vitro that a few CMV-associated chains are specific for CMV antigens.

The chain combines TRBV5-1 with TRBJ2-7, with 7 bases aligning to TRBD2. Source material: PBMCs. The clonotype was recovered from a woman in her twenties or thirties in good health and CMV-seropositive. CDR3 sequence (DNA): TGCGCCAGCAGCTTGGGACGCGCGGGAGCTATCTACGAGCAGTACTTC. Residues: CASSLGRAGAIYEQYF.